This T cell receptor (beta chain) was captured in a study of OX40 agonist ivuxolimab in advanced cancers. Across the study: The patients received agonistic anti-OX40 (CD134) antibody ivuxolimab. The mean age was about 61 years, ranging from about 23 to 85, with under 90% of participants male. The study reported partial responses in three patients: one hepatocellular carcinoma, two cutaneous melanoma.

Study conclusions and caveats: Clonal expansion was seen in CD4+ and CD8+ blood T cells by week 6 at 0.1 to 3.0 mg/kg.

Trimming removed 2 bases at V and 4 bases at J, with 9 bases between. Looked up from germline, CDR1 is MNHEY and CDR2 is SVGAGI. The CDR3 totals 13 residues. With respect to this clone: What it recognizes is unknown.

The assay was immunoSEQ multiplex PCR, and TCRdb's table has in-frame clones only and misses some. The sample yields about 68,000 clones, about 91% seen once. The rearrangement links TRBV6-5 to TRBJ2-7; D not certain. This material consisted of CD4+ or CD8+ T cells sorted from blood, taken in a trial of the OX40 agonist ivuxolimab. The receptor was derived from an adult with an advanced solid tumor such as melanoma, head and neck, liver or kidney cancer. The CDR3 nucleotides are TGTGCCAGCAGTTACCGAATCCTTTACGAGCAGTACTTC. This sequence encodes CASSYRILYEQYF.